Described below is a single TCR beta chain sequence and its context. V lost 8 bases and J lost 0; bases outside the gene matches: 11. CDR1 and CDR2 from the germline V gene are LGHDT and YNNKEL (reference sequence). The CDR3 loop spans 17 amino acids. The data derive from a study of CD8 T cells in Susac syndrome. RNA in amounts of roughly 0.45 to 1 ug was reverse transcribed with random hexamers. MiXCR, applied by TCRdb to the immunoSEQ multiplex PCR reads, yields one record per CDR3 protein. This sample carries about 210,000 distinct CDR3 sequences, 95% of them seen once, and the ten largest clones take 0.085% to 0.1%.

Sequencing was carried out using CD4+ T cells from PBMCs. J is TRBJ2-5 and V is TRBV3-1; 11 bases line up with TRBD2. The sequence was obtained from a human donor with multiple sclerosis. The CDR3 DNA is TGTGCCAGCGGGAGGAGACTAGCGGGGCCGTACCAAGAGACCCAGTACTTC. Amino acids: CASGRRLAGPYQETQYF.